The sequence of this TCR beta chain was determined in a study of PD-L1 blockade in urothelial cancer. Across the study: At 3 weeks (second dose) and 6 weeks after starting treatment, blood was analyzed. Median T cell yield per blood sample was about 150,000 cells.

The repertoire was sequenced with immunoSEQ multiplex PCR; TCRdb's copy has only in-frame clones and lacks some. Of around 63,000 clones in the sample, 75% to 90% were seen once. Germline V gene lookup returns CDR1 MGHDK and CDR2 SYGVNS. The CDR3 contains 17 residues. Trimming took 0 bases from V and 0 from J, leaving 13 bases between them. This clone appeared a single time. Time point reported: pretreatment peripheral blood. This chain joins TRBV25-1 and TRBJ2-3; a weak D match, TRBD1 (6 bases). Sequenced here: PBMCs, sampled around atezolizumab (anti-PD-L1) treatment. This receptor was taken from a man aged 70 or older with urothelial cancer. CDR3 protein: CASSEYMGGGSTDTQYF. In nucleotides, the CDR3 is TGTGCCAGCAGTGAATACATGGGTGGGGGCAGCACAGATACGCAGTATTTT.